The rows below give T cell receptor beta chains drawn from one sample of a study of blood T cells in healthy people across ages. MiXCR, applied by TCRdb to the 5' RACE reads, yields one record per CDR3 protein. The table lists hundreds of thousands of distinct CDR3 sequences, less than 45% of them singletons. The material sequenced was blood. These receptors were taken from a man older than 75 in good health. Both conserved end residues are part of each CDR3.

V	J	CDR3
TRBV20-1	TRBJ2-1	CSASPGRAPYNEQFF
TRBV2	TRBJ2-2	CASRWTRNTGELFF
TRBV20-1	.	CSADGLAGETQYF
TRBV20-1	TRBJ1-6	CSARGRGHNSPLHF
TRBV12-3/TRBV12-4	TRBJ1-1	CASSTRGVREAFF
TRBV6-6	TRBJ1-5	CASSYTQFNQPQHF
TRBV7-2	TRBJ2-3	CASSPTTSGGADTQYF
TRBV3-1	TRBJ1-5	CASSQERGQPQHF
TRBV7-9	.	CASSPRRVPPYNEQYF
TRBV10-3	.	CAVMGGGLETQYF
TRBV6-1	TRBJ2-7	CASSEALGGPFYEQYF
TRBV6-4	TRBJ2-3	CASSHRGFTDTQYF
TRBV29-1	TRBJ2-7	CSVLDSYEQYF
TRBV29-1	TRBJ1-1	CSAADGNTEAFF
TRBV7-2	TRBJ2-1	CASSLGSSGGAGNEQFF
TRBV11-2	TRBJ2-5	CASSLTSVIGGRETQYF
TRBV18	TRBJ2-1	CASSRAPGTGEGEQFF
TRBV7-9	TRBJ1-2	CASLGTGTLGYTF
TRBV20-1	TRBJ2-3	CGALKVQGYTDTQYF
TRBV20-1	TRBJ2-7	CSASSRGTSGLNEQYF
TRBV7-2	TRBJ1-2	CASSLSSARQGAGGYTF
TRBV5-1	TRBJ2-6	CASSYGLSGANVLTF
TRBV20-1	TRBJ2-2	CSVGGLVGTGELFF
TRBV20-1	TRBJ2-5	CSASGTPYQETQYF
TRBV14	TRBJ2-3	CASSRYLQGVDTQYF
TRBV7-2	TRBJ2-5	CASSTSGTSKETQYF